These 15 T cell receptor beta chains were sequenced from one sample in a study of T cell responses to AZD1222 COVID-19 vaccine. Sequenced by immunoSEQ multiplex PCR; TCRdb stores in-frame clones only, minus some. Of approximately 100,000 clones in the sample, about 89% are singletons; the top ten hold 4.4%. Sequencing was performed on peripheral blood, taken 28 days after the second AZD1222 dose. The receptors here all came from an adult who received the AZD1222 COVID-19 vaccine.

The V and J genes are TRBV11-1 and TRBJ2-1, with 9 bases aligning to TRBD1. The CDR3 runs to 15 residues. V lost 1 base, J lost 5 bases, and 3 bases stayed unmatched. Per the germline V gene, CDR1 is SGHAT and CDR2 is FQDESV (reference sequence). The DNA of the CDR3 is TGTGCCAGCAGCTTAGAGACAGGGGGAAACAATGAGCAGTTCTTC. Its translation is CASSLETGGNNEQFF.

The genes are TRBV30 and TRBJ2-1; maybe TRBD2 (5 bases). The CDR3 loop spans 12 amino acids. Looked up from germline, CDR1 is GTSNPN and CDR2 is SVGIG (reference sequence). Trimming left V 3 bases short and J 7 bases short, with 10 bases between. For the CDR3, the DNA is TGTGCCTGGAGCCCCCGCGGGAATGAGCAGTTCTTC. Its translation: CAWSPRGNEQFF. Full variable domain (rest looked up from reference TRBV30 and TRBJ2-1): SQTIHQWPATLVQPVGSPLSLECTVEGTSNPNLYWYRQAAGRGLQLLFYSVGIGQISSEVPQNLSASRPQDRQFILSSKKLLLSDSGFYLCAWSPRGNEQFFGPGTRLTVL.

V is TRBV6-5 and J is TRBJ1-2; D may be TRBD1 (5 bases). This CDR3 region has 15 residues. Germline CDR1 is MNHEY and CDR2 is SVGAGI. With 5 bases removed from V and 8 bases from J, the gap between germline ends came to 21 bases. The CDR3, as DNA: TGTGCCAGCAGTCCGGGGCCTTTACATTATGAAGGCTACACCTTC. This sequence encodes CASSPGPLHYEGYTF.

This clone was picked up one time. The genes are TRBV6-6 and TRBJ1-6; 7 bases line up with TRBD1. Germline V gene data show CDR1 as MNHNY and CDR2 as SVGAGI (reference sequence). There are 15 residues in the CDR3. Trimming removed 6 bases from V and 6 bases from J; junction bases left unmatched: 8. CDR3 protein: CASSQGTAINSPLHF. CDR3 in DNA: TGTGCCAGCAGCCAAGGGACAGCGATTAATTCACCCCTCCACTTT.

The table lists this clone with a few counts. The gene calls are TRBV21-1 and TRBJ1-5. TRBV21-1 is labeled a pseudogene. The CDR3 runs to 16 residues. CDR3 nucleotide sequence: TGTGCCAGCAGCAATCGGAGGGCCGCGAGCAATCAGCCCCAGCATTTT. Its protein is CASSNRRAASNQPQHF.

Only a few counts were recorded for this clone. J is TRBJ2-5 and V is TRBV29-1, with TRBD1 matching over 10 bases. V lost 6 bases and J lost 1; bases outside the gene matches: 2. Looked up from germline, CDR1 is SQVTM and CDR2 is ANQGSEA. The length of the CDR3 is 13 residues. The CDR3 DNA is TGCAGCGTCGACAGGGGGCGCCAAGAGACCCAGTACTTC. Its translation: CSVDRGRQETQYF. The full variable domain, in which reference TRBV29-1 and TRBJ2-5 provide the parts outside the CDR3, is SAVISQKPSRDICQRGTSLTIQCQVDSQVTMMFWYRQQPGQSLTLIATANQGSEATYESGFVIDKFPISRPNLTFSTLTVSNMSPEDSSIYLCSVDRGRQETQYFGPGTRLLVL.

V is TRBV7-2 and J is TRBJ1-1; D is unresolved. Trimming pared 1 base from V and 0 bases from J, leaving 9 bases between. Germline CDR1 and CDR2: SGHTA and FQGNSA. CDR3 length: 15 amino acids. The CDR3 reads CASSLEHNMNTEAFF. The DNA of the CDR3 is TGTGCCAGCAGCTTAGAGCACAACATGAACACTGAAGCTTTCTTT.

The chain recombines TRBV27 with TRBJ1-5, with D uncertain. The ends were cut back, 4 bases at V and 9 bases at J, with 16 bases in the middle. CDR1 is MNHEY, CDR2 SMNVEV, per germline (reference sequence). This CDR3 is 14 amino acids long. For the CDR3, the DNA is TGTGCCAGCAGTTCATTCCAGGCCGCAATGCCCCAGCATTTT. Protein sequence: CASSSFQAAMPQHF.

V and J are TRBV3-1 (or the pseudogene TRBV3-2) and TRBJ2-5, with D possibly being TRBD2 (6 bases). Germline V gene lookup returns CDR1 LGHDT and CDR2 YNNKEL (reference sequence). Trimming took 1 base from V and 4 from J, leaving 16 bases between them. CDR3 length: 16 residues. The DNA for the CDR3 is TGTGCCAGCAGCCAAGGTGGGGGGAGAGTTCGAGAGACCCAGTACTTC. It encodes CASSQGGGRVRETQYF.

V gene TRBV18 combines with J gene TRBJ2-1, with 9 bases aligning to TRBD2. Germline CDR1 is KGHSH and CDR2 is LQKENI. J lost 5 bases, V lost 3 bases, and 5 bases had no gene match. This CDR3 has 15 residues. DNA of the CDR3: TGTGCCAGCTCACCTATAGCGGGAGCAAACAATGAGCAGTTCTTC. Residues: CASSPIAGANNEQFF.

This clone has more than one count but fewer than ten. The rearrangement links TRBV7-2 to TRBJ1-1; 7 bases agree with TRBD1. Germline CDR1 SGHTA, CDR2 FQGNSA. V trimming: 3 bases; J trimming: 8 bases; junction bases outside the gene matches: 3. This CDR3 has 12 amino acids. CDR3 nucleotide sequence: TGTGCCAGCAGCTTTAGACAGGGCGAAGCTTTCTTT. It specifies CASSFRQGEAFF.

The chain employs TRBV5-1 and TRBJ2-2; D is possibly TRBD1 or TRBD2 (7 bases each). V lost 0 bases and J 3 bases, leaving 18 bases between the germline ends. CDR3 length: 18 amino acids. The germline V gene encodes CDR1 SGHRS and CDR2 YFSETQ. The CDR3 here is CASSLARVTGRDTGELFF. As DNA, the CDR3 is TGCGCCAGCAGCTTGGCCAGAGTGACAGGGAGGGACACCGGGGAGCTGTTTTTT.

The chain carries TRBV19 and TRBJ2-7; D is unresolved. CDR3 length: 15 residues. The germline V gene has CDR1 LNHDA and CDR2 SQIVND (reference sequence). The germline V and J ends were trimmed by 1 base and 3 bases, with 13 bases remaining between them. The DNA of the CDR3 is TGTGCCAGTAGTATAGGTTTAACAGCTAACTACGAGCAGTACTTC. It specifies CASSIGLTANYEQYF.

This clone was counted once. This chain joins TRBV9 and TRBJ2-2; D is unresolved. CDR1 SGDLS and CDR2 YYNGEE come from the germline V gene. The CDR3 loop spans 11 amino acids. V dropped 7 bases and J dropped 5 bases, with 6 bases sitting between them. For the CDR3, the DNA is TGTGCCAGCGGGGAAACCGGGGAGCTGTTTTTT. Protein product: CASGETGELFF.

This chain joins TRBV27 and TRBJ1-2, with D possibly being TRBD1 (5 bases). Per the germline V gene, CDR1 is MNHEY and CDR2 is SMNVEV (reference sequence). Trimming took off 6 bases at V and 0 bases at J, with 20 bases between the two ends. This CDR3 has 17 amino acids. As DNA, the CDR3 is TGTGCCAGCAGCAGCCGGGACGGGAACATAGCTAACTATGGCTACACCTTC. Protein product: CASSSRDGNIANYGYTF.